This T cell receptor beta chain was captured by sequencing in a study of cytomegalovirus exposure and HLA in healthy donors. The PCR contained 60 Vbeta and 13 Jbeta primers. Here immunoSEQ multiplex PCR was the method, and the copy in TCRdb shows in-frame clones only, minus some. The sample gives 120,000 or so clones, approximately 71% of which show up once; more than 3% is in the top ten. CDR3 length: 15 amino acids. Trimming took 5 bases from V and 7 from J; bases not matched to a gene: 8. The germline gives CDR1 SGHTA, CDR2 FQGNSA. This rearrangement joins TRBV7-2 to TRBJ2-1; 10 positions agree with TRBD1. Sequenced sample: PBMCs. The source of this sequence is a woman aged 45-65 years in good health and CMV-seronegative. The CDR3 nucleotides are TGTGCCAGCAGCCCCCGAGGACAGGGGGTAAATGAGCAGTTCTTC. It translates to CASSPRGQGVNEQFF.